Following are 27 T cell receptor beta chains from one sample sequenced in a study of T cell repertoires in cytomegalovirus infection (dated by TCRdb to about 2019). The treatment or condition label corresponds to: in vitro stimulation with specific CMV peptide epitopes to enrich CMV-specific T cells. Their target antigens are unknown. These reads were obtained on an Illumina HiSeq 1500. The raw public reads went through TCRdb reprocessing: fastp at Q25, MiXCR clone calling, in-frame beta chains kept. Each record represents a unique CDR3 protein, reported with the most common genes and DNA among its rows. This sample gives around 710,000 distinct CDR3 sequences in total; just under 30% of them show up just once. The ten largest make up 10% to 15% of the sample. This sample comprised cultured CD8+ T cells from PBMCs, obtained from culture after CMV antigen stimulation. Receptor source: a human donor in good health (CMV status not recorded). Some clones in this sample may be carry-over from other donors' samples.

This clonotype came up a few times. CDR3 nucleotides: TGTGCCAGCAGCTTAGAGGCGTACGGGGTCACTGAAGCTTTCTTT. This translates into CASSLEAYGVTEAFF. The chain links TRBV7-6 to TRBJ1-1; D is unclear. V lost 1 base and J 4 bases, leaving 13 bases between the germline ends. CDR3 length equals 15 residues. Germline V gene lookup returns CDR1 SGHVS and CDR2 FNYEAQ.

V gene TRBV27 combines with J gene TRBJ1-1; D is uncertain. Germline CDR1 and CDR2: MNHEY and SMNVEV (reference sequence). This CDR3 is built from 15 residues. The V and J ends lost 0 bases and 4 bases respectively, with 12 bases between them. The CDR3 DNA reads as TGTGCCAGCAGTTTATCGGATCCGTCTGTCACTGAAGCTTTCTTT. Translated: CASSLSDPSVTEAFF.

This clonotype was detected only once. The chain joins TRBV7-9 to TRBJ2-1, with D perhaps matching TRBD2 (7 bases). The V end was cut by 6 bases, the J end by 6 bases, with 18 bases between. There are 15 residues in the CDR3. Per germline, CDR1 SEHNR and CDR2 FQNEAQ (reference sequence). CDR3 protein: CASRGEGGSFNEQFF. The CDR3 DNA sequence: TGTGCCAGCAGGGGGGAGGGGGGGTCGTTCAATGAGCAGTTCTTC.

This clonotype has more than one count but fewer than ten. CDR3 sequence (DNA): TGTGCCAGCAGTCCTACTGGCTGGGACAGGGGTTTCTACGAGCAGTACGTC. Translation gives CASSPTGWDRGFYEQYV. V gene TRBV6-2 or TRBV6-3 combines with J gene TRBJ2-7; 10 nucleotides match TRBD1. V gave up 5 bases and J gave up 3 bases; unmatched junction bases: 13. The germline V gene encodes CDR1 MNHEY and CDR2 SVGEGT. The length of the CDR3 is 17 residues.

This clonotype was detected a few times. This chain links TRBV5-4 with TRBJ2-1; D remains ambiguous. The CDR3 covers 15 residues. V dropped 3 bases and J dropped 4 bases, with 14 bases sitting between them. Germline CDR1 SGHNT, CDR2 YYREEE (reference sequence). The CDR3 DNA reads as TGTGCCAGCAGCTGGCAAAACCAACCTTACAATGAGCAGTTCTTC. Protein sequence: CASSWQNQPYNEQFF.

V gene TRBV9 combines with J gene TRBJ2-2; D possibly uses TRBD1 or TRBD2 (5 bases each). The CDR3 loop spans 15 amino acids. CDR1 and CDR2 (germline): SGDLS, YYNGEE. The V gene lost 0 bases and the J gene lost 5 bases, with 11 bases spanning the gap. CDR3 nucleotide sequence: TGTGCCAGCAGCGTAGTATCAGGGACGACCGGGGAGCTGTTTTTT. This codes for CASSVVSGTTGELFF.

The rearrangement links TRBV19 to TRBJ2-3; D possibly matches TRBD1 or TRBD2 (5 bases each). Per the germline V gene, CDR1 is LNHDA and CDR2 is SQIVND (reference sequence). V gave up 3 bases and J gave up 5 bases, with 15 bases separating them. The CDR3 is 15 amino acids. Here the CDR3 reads CASSIGAGTGDTQYF. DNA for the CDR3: TGTGCCAGTAGTATTGGGGCAGGGACGGGAGATACGCAGTATTTT.

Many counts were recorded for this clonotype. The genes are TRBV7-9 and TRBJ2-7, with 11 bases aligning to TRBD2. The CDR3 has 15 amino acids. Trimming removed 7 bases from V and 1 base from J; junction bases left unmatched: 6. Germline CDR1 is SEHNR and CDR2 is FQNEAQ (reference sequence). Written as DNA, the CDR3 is TGTGCCAGCACCGAGACTAGCGGGACGTCCTACGAGCAGTACTTC. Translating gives CASTETSGTSYEQYF.

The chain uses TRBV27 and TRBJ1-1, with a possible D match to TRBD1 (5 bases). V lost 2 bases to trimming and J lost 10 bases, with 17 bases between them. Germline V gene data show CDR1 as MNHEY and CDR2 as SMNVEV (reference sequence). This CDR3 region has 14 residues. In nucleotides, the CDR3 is TGTGCCAGCAGTTTAGTGGGGGTTGGACGGGGAGCTTTCTTT. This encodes CASSLVGVGRGAFF.

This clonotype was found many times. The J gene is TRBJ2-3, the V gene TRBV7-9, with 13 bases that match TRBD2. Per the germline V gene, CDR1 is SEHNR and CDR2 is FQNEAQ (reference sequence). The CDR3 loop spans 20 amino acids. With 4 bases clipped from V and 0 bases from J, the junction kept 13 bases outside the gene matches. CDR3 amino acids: CASSWGVWTSGGRSTDTQYF. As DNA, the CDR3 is TGTGCCAGCAGCTGGGGAGTGTGGACTAGCGGGGGACGCAGCACAGATACGCAGTATTTT.

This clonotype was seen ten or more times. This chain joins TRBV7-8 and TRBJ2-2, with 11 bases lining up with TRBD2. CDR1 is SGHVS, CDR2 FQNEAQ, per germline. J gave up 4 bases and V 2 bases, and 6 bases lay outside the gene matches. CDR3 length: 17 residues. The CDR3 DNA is TGTGCCAGCAGCTTATTAGCGGGGGGGAAGGGCACCGGGGAGCTGTTTTTT. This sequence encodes CASSLLAGGKGTGELFF.

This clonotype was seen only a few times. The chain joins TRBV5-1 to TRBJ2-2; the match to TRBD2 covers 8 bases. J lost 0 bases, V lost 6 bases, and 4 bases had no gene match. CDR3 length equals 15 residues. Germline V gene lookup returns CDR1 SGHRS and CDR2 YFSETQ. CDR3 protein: CASKAGAANTGELFF. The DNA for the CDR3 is TGCGCCAGCAAAGCGGGGGCCGCGAACACCGGGGAGCTGTTTTTT.

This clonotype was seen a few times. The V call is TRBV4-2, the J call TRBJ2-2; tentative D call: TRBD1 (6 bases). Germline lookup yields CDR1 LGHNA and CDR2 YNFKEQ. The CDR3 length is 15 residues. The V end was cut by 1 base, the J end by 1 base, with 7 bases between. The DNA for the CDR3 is TGTGCCAGCAGCCAAGTGGACAGGAACACCGGGGAGCTGTTTTTT. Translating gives CASSQVDRNTGELFF.

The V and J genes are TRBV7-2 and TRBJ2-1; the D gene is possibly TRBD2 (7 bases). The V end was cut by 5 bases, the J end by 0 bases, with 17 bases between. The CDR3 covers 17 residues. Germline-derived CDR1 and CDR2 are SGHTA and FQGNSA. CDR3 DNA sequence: TGTGCCAGCAGCGCCCAGGGTGGGGGGGCCTCCTACAATGAGCAGTTCTTC. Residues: CASSAQGGGASYNEQFF.

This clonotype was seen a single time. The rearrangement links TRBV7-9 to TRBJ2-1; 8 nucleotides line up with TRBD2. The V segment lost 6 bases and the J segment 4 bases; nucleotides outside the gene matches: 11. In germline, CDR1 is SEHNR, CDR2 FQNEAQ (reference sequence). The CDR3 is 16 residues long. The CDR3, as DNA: TGTGCCAGCAGGGTGGGTTATAGCGGGGAGTACAATGAGCAGTTCTTC. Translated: CASRVGYSGEYNEQFF.

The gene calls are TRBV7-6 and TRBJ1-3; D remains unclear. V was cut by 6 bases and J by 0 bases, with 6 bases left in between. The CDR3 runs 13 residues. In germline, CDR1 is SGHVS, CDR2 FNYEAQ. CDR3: CASSQLSGNTIYF. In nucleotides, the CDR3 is TGTGCCAGCAGTCAACTCTCTGGAAACACCATATATTTT.

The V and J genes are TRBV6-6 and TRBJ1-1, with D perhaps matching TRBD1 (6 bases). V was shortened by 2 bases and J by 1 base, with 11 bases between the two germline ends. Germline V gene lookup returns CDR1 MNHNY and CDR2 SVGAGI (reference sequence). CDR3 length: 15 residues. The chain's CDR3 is CASSYGGSGNTEAFF. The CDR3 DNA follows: TGTGCCAGCAGTTACGGGGGCTCGGGGAACACTGAAGCTTTCTTT.

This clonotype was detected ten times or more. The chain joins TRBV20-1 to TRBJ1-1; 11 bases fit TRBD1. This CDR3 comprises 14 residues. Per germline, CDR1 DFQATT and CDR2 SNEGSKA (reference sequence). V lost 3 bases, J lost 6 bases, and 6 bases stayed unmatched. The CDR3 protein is CSASQDRGLSEAFF. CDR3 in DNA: TGCAGTGCTAGCCAGGACAGGGGGCTTTCTGAAGCTTTCTTT.

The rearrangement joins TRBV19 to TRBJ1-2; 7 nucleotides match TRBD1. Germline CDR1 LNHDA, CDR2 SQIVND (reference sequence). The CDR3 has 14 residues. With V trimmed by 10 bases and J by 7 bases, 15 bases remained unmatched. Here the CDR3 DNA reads TGTGCCATCGAAGCGCAACCGGGACAGAGTGGCTACACCTTC. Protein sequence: CAIEAQPGQSGYTF. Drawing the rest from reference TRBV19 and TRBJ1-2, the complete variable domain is DGGITQSPKYLFRKEGQNVTLSCEQNLNHDAMYWYRQDPGQGLRLIYYSQIVNDFQKGDIAEGYSVSREKKESFPLTVTSAQKNPTAFYLCAIEAQPGQSGYTFGSGTRLTVV.

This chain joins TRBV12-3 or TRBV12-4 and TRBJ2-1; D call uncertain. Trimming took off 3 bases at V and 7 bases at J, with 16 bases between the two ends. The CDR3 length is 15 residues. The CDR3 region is CASSLRWRTENEQFF. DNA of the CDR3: TGTGCCAGCAGTTTGAGATGGCGGACCGAGAATGAGCAGTTCTTC.

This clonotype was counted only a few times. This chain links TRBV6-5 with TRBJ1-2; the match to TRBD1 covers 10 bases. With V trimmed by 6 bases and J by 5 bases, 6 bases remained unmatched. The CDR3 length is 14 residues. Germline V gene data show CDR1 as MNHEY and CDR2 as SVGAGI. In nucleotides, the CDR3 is TGTGCCAGCAGCACCGGGACAGGGGTGTATGGCTACACCTTC. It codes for CASSTGTGVYGYTF.

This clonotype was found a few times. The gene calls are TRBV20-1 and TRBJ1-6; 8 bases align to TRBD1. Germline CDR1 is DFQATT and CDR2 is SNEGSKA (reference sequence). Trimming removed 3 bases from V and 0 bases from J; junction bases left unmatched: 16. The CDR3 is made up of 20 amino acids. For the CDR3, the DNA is TGCAGTGCTAGGGTTCGGGACAGGAAAACTCTTAGCTCCTATAATTCACCCCTCCACTTT. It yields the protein CSARVRDRKTLSSYNSPLHF.

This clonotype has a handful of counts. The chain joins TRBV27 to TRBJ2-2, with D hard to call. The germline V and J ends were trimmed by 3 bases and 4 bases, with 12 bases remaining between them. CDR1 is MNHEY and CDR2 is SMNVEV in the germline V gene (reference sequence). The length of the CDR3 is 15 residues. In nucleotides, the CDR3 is TGTGCCAGCAGTTTGAGTAATCCGACCACCGGGGAGCTGTTTTTT. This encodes CASSLSNPTTGELFF.

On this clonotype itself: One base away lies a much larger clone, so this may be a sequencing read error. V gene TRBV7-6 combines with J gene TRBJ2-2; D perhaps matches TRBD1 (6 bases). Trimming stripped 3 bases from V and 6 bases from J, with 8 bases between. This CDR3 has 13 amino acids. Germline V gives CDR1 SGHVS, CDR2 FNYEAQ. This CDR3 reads CASSFTGSGELFF. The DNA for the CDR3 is TGTGCCAGCAGCTTCACAGGGTCCGGGGAGCTGTTTTTT.

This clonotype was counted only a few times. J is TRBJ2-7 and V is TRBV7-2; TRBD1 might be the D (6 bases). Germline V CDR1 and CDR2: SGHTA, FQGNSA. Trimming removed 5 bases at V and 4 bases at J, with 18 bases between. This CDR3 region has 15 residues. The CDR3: CASSPAGAGAYEQYV. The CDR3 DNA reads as TGTGCCAGCAGCCCAGCCGGGGCAGGGGCTTACGAGCAGTACGTC.

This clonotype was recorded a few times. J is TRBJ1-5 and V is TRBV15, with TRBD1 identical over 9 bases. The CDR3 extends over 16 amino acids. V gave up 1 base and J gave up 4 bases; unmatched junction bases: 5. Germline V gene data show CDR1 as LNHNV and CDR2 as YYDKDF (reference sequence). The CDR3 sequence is CATSRGRQGDNQPQHF. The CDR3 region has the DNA TGTGCCACCAGCAGAGGTAGACAGGGGGATAATCAGCCCCAGCATTTT.

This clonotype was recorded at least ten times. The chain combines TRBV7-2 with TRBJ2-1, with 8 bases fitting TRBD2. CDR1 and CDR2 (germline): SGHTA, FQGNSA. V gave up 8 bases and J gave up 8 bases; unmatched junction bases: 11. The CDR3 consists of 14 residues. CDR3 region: CASRAGGAWDEQFF. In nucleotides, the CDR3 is TGTGCCAGCCGAGCCGGGGGGGCGTGGGATGAGCAGTTCTTC.